This TCR beta chain originates from a study of blood T cell repertoires in COVID-19. Trimming cost V 8 bases and J 2 bases; bases outside gene matches: 15. The germline CDR1 and CDR2 sequences are LNHDA and SQIVND (reference sequence). The CDR3 is made up of 17 amino acids. Under the authors' procedure: Researchers report that nucleated cell counts were estimated from reference gene primer amplification. TCRdb keeps only in-frame clones here, not all; method: immunoSEQ multiplex PCR. V, J and clone size are those of that table, while D and trimming were read from the DNA. The profile shows 210,000 or so clones, 89% of them singletons.

The source of this sequence is a man aged 35-49 years with acute or convalescent COVID-19. The chain carries TRBV19 and TRBJ1-2; TRBD1 matches at 9 bases. Sample: peripheral blood. The CDR3 is CASSTTSRQGGNYGYTF. CDR3 nucleotides: TGTGCCAGTTCCACCACTTCCAGACAGGGGGGGAACTATGGCTACACCTTC. Using reference TRBV19 and TRBJ1-2 for the parts outside the CDR3, the full variable domain is DGGITQSPKYLFRKEGQNVTLSCEQNLNHDAMYWYRQDPGQGLRLIYYSQIVNDFQKGDIAEGYSVSREKKESFPLTVTSAQKNPTAFYLCASSTTSRQGGNYGYTFGSGTRLTVV.